The 14 T cell receptor beta chains listed next were all sequenced from one sample in a study of T cell repertoires in cytomegalovirus infection. TCRdb processed the reads anew with MiXCR; each CDR3 protein has one entry. Of 100,000 or so distinct CDR3 sequences listed, 16% are singletons. The sequenced sample was PBMCs. These receptors all stem from a human donor in good health (CMV status not recorded). Some clones in this sample may be carry-over from other donors' samples.

The gene calls are TRBV4-1 and TRBJ2-5; 7 bases are shared with TRBD1. After removal of 2 bases from V and 1 base from J, the junction contained 4 bases not matched to a gene. The CDR3 runs to 15 residues. Germline V CDR1 and CDR2: MGHRA, YSYEKL. The CDR3 nucleotides read TGCGCCAGCAGCCAAAATGGACAGGTCCAAGAGACCCAGTACTTC. Translated: CASSQNGQVQETQYF.

The chain is built from TRBV15 and TRBJ2-2; no definite D call. Trimming took 0 bases from V and 1 from J, leaving 6 bases between them. The CDR3 has 15 amino acids. From germline, CDR1 is LNHNV and CDR2 YYDKDF (reference sequence). In nucleotides, the CDR3 is TGTGCCACCAGCAGAGATCGAGGGAACACCGGGGAGCTGTTTTTT. Its translation: CATSRDRGNTGELFF.

The chain is built from TRBV20-1 and TRBJ2-3; D unresolved. This CDR3 has 14 amino acids. V gave up 0 bases and J gave up 4 bases, with 11 bases separating them. In germline, CDR1 is DFQATT, CDR2 SNEGSKA (reference sequence). The chain's CDR3 is CSAREGSYADTQYF. CDR3 sequence (DNA): TGCAGTGCTAGAGAGGGGTCCTACGCAGATACGCAGTATTTT.

This clonotype was observed at least ten times. The V and J genes are TRBV7-9 and TRBJ2-7; tentatively, D is TRBD2 (5 bases). This CDR3 is built from 16 residues. Trimming took off 2 bases at V and 3 bases at J, with 17 bases between the two ends. CDR1 and CDR2 from the germline V gene are SEHNR and FQNEAQ (reference sequence). CDR3 in amino acids: CASSLLRPGGYYEQYF. The DNA for the CDR3 is TGTGCCAGCAGCTTACTCCGCCCAGGAGGATACTACGAGCAGTACTTC.

This clonotype was seen ten or more times. The V call is TRBV6-5, the J call TRBJ1-5; D uncertain. CDR1 and CDR2 (germline): MNHEY, SVGAGI. V gave up 0 bases and J gave up 6 bases, with 6 bases separating them. The CDR3 spans 13 residues. The CDR3 loop is CASSYSSGQPQHF. The CDR3 region has the DNA TGTGCCAGCAGTTACTCGAGTGGTCAGCCCCAGCATTTT.

This clonotype has a count of ten or more. This sequence joins TRBV7-2 and TRBJ1-2, with 8 nucleotides matching TRBD1. CDR1 is SGHTA, CDR2 FQGNSA, per germline. This CDR3 contains 16 residues. Trimming took 5 bases from V and 5 from J; bases not matched to a gene: 13. The CDR3 loop reads CASSRGQGLISYGYTF. The CDR3 DNA reads TGTGCCAGCAGCCGTGGACAGGGCCTAATCTCTTATGGCTACACCTTC.

The J gene is TRBJ2-3, the V gene TRBV20-1; the match to TRBD2 covers 8 bases. The CDR3 has 15 amino acids. The junction had 7 bases not matched to a gene; V was cut back by 5 bases and J by 0 bases. Germline values: CDR1 DFQATT, CDR2 SNEGSKA (reference sequence). The CDR3 spells CSAESGGVSTDTQYF. CDR3 DNA sequence: TGCAGTGCTGAAAGCGGGGGTGTGAGCACAGATACGCAGTATTTT.

This clonotype was seen a few times. This sequence joins TRBV5-1 and TRBJ2-1; 10 bases align to TRBD2. Germline values: CDR1 SGHRS, CDR2 YFSETQ. The CDR3 consists of 15 residues. V lost 4 bases to trimming and J lost 8 bases; unmatched junction nucleotides: 9. The CDR3 DNA reads TGCGCCAGCAGCCCACCCAGCGGGGGGGTAGATGAGCAGTTCTTC. Amino acids: CASSPPSGGVDEQFF.

On this clonotype: A single base separates this from a much larger clone, so it may be a read error. The chain uses TRBV12-3 or TRBV12-4 and TRBJ2-2, with D unclear. The V end was cut by 2 bases, the J end by 10 bases, with 11 bases between. The CDR3 covers 13 residues. The CDR3 region has the DNA TGTGCCAGCAGTTTATTATCGGCCGTGGAGCTGTTTTTT. Translation gives CASSLLSAVELFF.

In its sample, this clonotype was seen a few times. The V call is TRBV28, the J call TRBJ2-7; 9 bases fit TRBD1. Germline lookup yields CDR1 MDHEN and CDR2 SYDVKM. Trimming cost V 7 bases and J 3 bases; bases outside gene matches: 10. The CDR3 is 15 amino acids. CDR3 region: CASNKPGTGIYEQYF. The CDR3 region has the DNA TGTGCCAGCAATAAACCCGGGACAGGGATCTACGAGCAGTACTTC.

V usage is TRBV20-1 and J usage is TRBJ2-5; D tentatively fits TRBD1 or TRBD2 (6 bases each). This CDR3 contains 13 residues. V was pared by 5 bases and J by 1 base, with 11 bases between. Germline-derived CDR1 and CDR2 are DFQATT and SNEGSKA (reference sequence). This CDR3 reads CSALPGAQETQYF. The CDR3 DNA sequence: TGCAGTGCTTTACCGGGGGCCCAAGAGACCCAGTACTTC.

This clonotype was found a few times. This rearrangement joins TRBV28 to TRBJ2-7; TRBD2 agrees at 8 bases. Germline values: CDR1 MDHEN, CDR2 SYDVKM. This CDR3 contains 15 residues. V shed 4 bases, J shed 5 bases, and the junction held 10 bases outside the gene matches. CDR3 residues: CASSSYERGRDEQYF. The CDR3 nucleotides read TGTGCCAGCAGTTCTTATGAGCGGGGGCGGGACGAGCAGTACTTC.

This clonotype was recorded a few times. The chain uses TRBV20-1 and TRBJ2-7; TRBD2 might be the D (6 bases). The CDR3 totals 13 residues. Germline V gene lookup returns CDR1 DFQATT and CDR2 SNEGSKA (reference sequence). V lost 0 bases and J lost 6, with 12 bases in between. The CDR3 reads CSARDRRGGEQYF. CDR3 in DNA: TGCAGTGCTAGAGATCGTCGGGGAGGCGAGCAGTACTTC.

The genes are TRBV6-2 or TRBV6-3 and TRBJ2-6; D might be TRBD1 (6 bases). The CDR3 runs 17 residues. The germline V gene encodes CDR1 MNHEY and CDR2 SVGEGT. Deletions cut 4 bases from V and 0 bases from J, with 13 bases between. The CDR3 nucleotides read TGTGCCAGCAGTTCCGCAGGGGTGAACTCTGGGGCCAACGTCCTGACTTTC. Protein sequence: CASSSAGVNSGANVLTF.